This T cell receptor (beta chain) was sequenced for a study of T cell repertoires in cytomegalovirus infection. Across the whole study: Based on public TCR beta signatures, there were indications of CMV infection and of a matching HLA type.

With regard to this clonotype: Antigen specificity is unknown.

CDR1 and CDR2 (germline): SGHDN, FVKESK. This CDR3 contains 16 residues. Trimming removed 1 base at V and 1 base at J, with 14 bases between. TCRdb passed the reads through MiXCR, listing each CDR3 protein once. The sample holds approximately 250,000 distinct CDR3 sequences, around 6.6% seen once. Findings and caveats of the study: It was HLA-C-restricted CMV-specific TCR beta clonotypes that dominated the response ex vivo. The cumulative frequency of public TCR beta families identified carriers of CMV plus the relevant HLA.

The sequence derives from a human donor in good health (CMV status not recorded). Some clones in this sample may be carry-over from other donors' samples. The sample consisted of PBMCs. The chain has TRBV14 and TRBJ2-7, with no clear D. CDR3 amino acids: CASSQVGKASSYEQYF. The DNA for the CDR3 is TGTGCCAGCAGCCAAGTGGGTAAGGCCTCTTCCTACGAGCAGTACTTC.